The source of this T cell receptor (beta chain) is a study of glioma-infiltrating T cells after dendritic cell vaccination. This clone was recorded a few times. Time point in this sample: after dendritic cell vaccination, including at tumor progression/relapse. Measured with immunoSEQ multiplex PCR; TCRdb has only the in-frame clones, and not every one. The data contain 55,000 to 75,000 clones, approximately 83% of them singletons. The sequence was collected from a human donor with glioblastoma. The sample here was blood, taken after dendritic cell vaccination.

Here the CDR3 reads CASSYRGWSYEQYF. The CDR3 coding sequence is TGTGCCAGCAGTTACAGGGGGTGGTCCTACGAGCAGTACTTC. The V call is TRBV6-5, the J call TRBJ2-7; a weak D match, TRBD1 (6 bases). V was cut by 2 bases and J by 1 base, with 9 bases left in between. CDR1 is MNHEY, CDR2 SVGAGI, per germline. This CDR3 is built from 14 residues.